Here is one TCR beta chain with its context. Its antigen is unidentified. Germline V lookup: CDR1 KGHSH, CDR2 LQKENI. This CDR3 has 16 residues. V lost 0 bases and J lost 10; bases outside the gene matches: 6. Repertoires were generated with immunoSEQ multiplex PCR, while TCRdb's copy carries only in-frame clones and drops some. The data hold approximately 36,000 clones, with about 93% observed a single time. These data come from a study of monozygotic twins with cystic fibrosis. Overall study results and limits: Unrelated CF individuals shared fewer identical clonotypes than monozygotic CF twins.

The rearrangement uses TRBV18 and TRBJ1-6, with 10 bases identical to TRBD1. This TCR derives from a boy aged 2-9 years with cystic fibrosis. Sample: blood. The CDR3 sequence is CASSPPARDRGSPLHF. CDR3 DNA: TGTGCCAGCTCACCACCGGCCCGGGACAGGGGATCACCCCTCCACTTT.